This TCR beta chain derives from a study of blood T cell repertoires in COVID-19. Clones were read by immunoSEQ multiplex PCR, and TCRdb kept only the in-frame ones, dropping some. Found here are under 200,000 clones, roughly 83% of them singletons; the top ten hold less than 2%. The CDR3 extends over 14 amino acids. CDR1 SGHRS and CDR2 YFSETQ come from the germline V gene. V dropped 2 bases and J dropped 1 base, with 9 bases sitting between them. The chain employs TRBV5-1 and TRBJ2-5; possibly TRBD1 for D (6 bases). Sequences were obtained from peripheral blood. The clonotype comes from a human donor in a cohort sampled during active COVID-19. DNA for the CDR3: TGCGCCAGCAGCTTCGGGACAATCCAAGAGACCCAGTACTTC. Translating it yields CASSFGTIQETQYF.